Sequencing of this T cell receptor (beta chain) was carried out in a study of blood T cell repertoires in COVID-19. As for the study in general: Material from acute and convalescent COVID-19 was sourced from the United States, Italy and Spain. The analysed material was cDNA or gDNA that came from T cells, B-cell-depleted T cells, or PBMCs.

Study processing details: Reference gene primer amplification yielded estimated nucleated cell counts. The table came from immunoSEQ multiplex PCR; TCRdb's copy has only in-frame clones and leaves some out. For V, J and clone size, that table is used; D and trimming come from the DNA. There are under 200,000 clones in the sample; under 85% occur only once, and roughly 1.3% lies in the top ten. The ends lost 5 bases at V and 4 bases at J; junction bases unmatched: 7. The CDR3 is 14 amino acids. Germline lookup yields CDR1 SGHTA and CDR2 FQGNSA. The receptor's source is a man aged 55 to 70 who had recovered from COVID-19. The chain is built from TRBV7-2 and TRBJ1-2; TRBD1 agrees at 7 bases. Sequenced: peripheral blood. The CDR3 loop reads CASSEQTGPYGYTF. The CDR3 region has the DNA TGTGCCAGCAGCGAACAGACAGGGCCCTATGGCTACACCTTC. Looking up the rest from reference TRBV7-2 and TRBJ1-2 gives the full variable domain: GAGVSQSPSNKVTEKGKDVELRCDPISGHTALYWYRQSLGQGLEFLIYFQGNSAPDKSGLPSDRFSAERTGGSVSTLTIQRTQQEDSAVYLCASSEQTGPYGYTFGSGTRLTVV.